Following are 19 T cell receptor beta chains from one sample sequenced in a study of early T cells in non-severe SARS-CoV-2 infection. TCRdb passed the 5' RACE reads through MiXCR, listing each CDR3 protein once. The repertoire includes about 85,000 distinct CDR3 sequences, around an eighth of them detected once, and roughly 6.4% sits in the top ten. The sequenced sample consisted of whole blood. Receptors originate from an adult who was a healthcare worker with PCR-confirmed SARS-CoV-2 infection or an uninfected control (not recorded which).

J is TRBJ2-1 and V is TRBV7-3; perhaps TRBD2 as D (5 bases). The V gene's germline CDR1 is SGHTA and CDR2 FQGTGA. V was shortened by 4 bases and J by 0 bases, with 16 bases between the two germline ends. This CDR3 has 17 amino acids. CDR3 coding DNA: TGTGCCAGCAGCTCGGGAAGGACTTCGCACTCCTACAATGAGCAGTTCTTC. Its translation: CASSSGRTSHSYNEQFF. The full variable domain, its missing parts supplied by reference TRBV7-3 and TRBJ2-1, is GAGVSQTPSNKVTEKGKYVELRCDPISGHTALYWYRQSLGQGPEFLIYFQGTGAADDSGLPNDRFFAVRPEGSVSTLKIQRTERGDSAVYLCASSSGRTSHSYNEQFFGPGTRLTVL.

The chain carries TRBV14 and TRBJ2-3; D is possibly TRBD1 or TRBD2 (5 bases each). Trimming removed 5 bases at V and 4 bases at J, with 10 bases between. Germline assignment: CDR1 SGHDN and CDR2 FVKESK. This CDR3 comprises 13 residues. The CDR3 spells CASSVRDPDTQYF. The CDR3 DNA sequence: TGTGCCAGCAGCGTTAGGGACCCAGATACGCAGTATTTT.

The chain is built from TRBV7-2 and TRBJ2-2; D is uncertain. This CDR3 region has 16 residues. Germline CDR1 is SGHTA and CDR2 is FQGNSA. Trimming removed 2 bases from V and 1 base from J, with 11 bases in between. CDR3 residues: CASSLYRYRNTGELFF. As DNA, the CDR3 is TGTGCCAGCAGCTTATATCGCTATCGGAACACCGGGGAGCTGTTTTTT.

The V and J genes are TRBV12-3 or TRBV12-4 and TRBJ1-3; weak D call: TRBD1 (5 bases). Trimming left V 6 bases short and J 1 base short, with 13 bases between. The CDR3 extends over 15 amino acids. Written as DNA, the CDR3 is TGTGCCAGCAGGCCACAGGATCTTTCTGGAAACACCATATATTTT. Protein sequence: CASRPQDLSGNTIYF.

The chain recombines TRBV4-2 with TRBJ2-5; perhaps TRBD2 as D (5 bases). The length of the CDR3 is 18 residues. Trimming took off 0 bases at V and 3 bases at J, with 20 bases between the two ends. CDR1 LGHNA and CDR2 YNFKEQ come from the germline V gene. The CDR3 sequence: CASSQDSGHSLGEETQYF. CDR3 DNA sequence: TGTGCCAGCAGCCAAGATAGTGGCCACTCTCTCGGGGAAGAGACCCAGTACTTC.

This clonotype was found a few times. The chain carries TRBV12-5 and TRBJ2-2; D might be TRBD1 (6 bases). Trimming removed 5 bases at V and 3 bases at J, with 19 bases between. The CDR3 contains 17 residues. Germline V gene data show CDR1 as LGHNT and CDR2 as FRNRAP. CDR3 region: CASGPQSKTGDTGELFF. The CDR3 DNA reads as TGTGCTAGTGGTCCCCAAAGCAAGACAGGCGACACCGGGGAGCTGTTTTTT. The variable domain in full, with the rest retrieved from reference TRBV12-5 and TRBJ2-2, is DARVTQTPRHKVTEMGQEVTMRCQPILGHNTVFWYRQTMMQGLELLAYFRNRAPLDDSGMPKDRFSAEMPDATLATLKIQPSEPRDSAVYFCASGPQSKTGDTGELFFGEGSRLTVL.

This clonotype came up a few times. The CDR3 coding sequence is TGTGCCAGCAGCCAAGGGGCCAGGGGCAACGAGCAGTACTTC. It is translated as CASSQGARGNEQYF. The chain employs TRBV3-1 and TRBJ2-7; maybe TRBD1 (6 bases). V shed 1 base and J shed 5 bases, with 12 bases lying between them. The CDR3 length is 14 residues. Germline V gene lookup returns CDR1 LGHDT and CDR2 YNNKEL (reference sequence).

The J gene is TRBJ2-7, the V gene TRBV5-4, with 7 bases aligning to TRBD2. With V trimmed by 5 bases and J by 7 bases, 12 bases remained unmatched. This CDR3 has 14 amino acids. Per germline, CDR1 SGHNT and CDR2 YYREEE (reference sequence). The DNA for the CDR3 is TGTGCCAGCAGATCCCTTGGTCCGGGAGGAGAGCAGTACTTC. Encoded protein: CASRSLGPGGEQYF.

This clonotype was found many times. The rearrangement uses TRBV7-6 and TRBJ1-1; 8 bases align to TRBD1. CDR1 SGHVS and CDR2 FNYEAQ come from the germline V gene. V shed 4 bases and J 4 bases; nucleotides not matched to a gene: 11. The CDR3 runs 16 residues. CDR3 residues: CASSSSPMTGATEAFF. DNA of the CDR3: TGTGCCAGCAGCTCCTCGCCCATGACAGGGGCCACTGAAGCTTTCTTT. Full variable domain (rest looked up from reference TRBV7-6 and TRBJ1-1): GAGVSQSPRYKVTKRGQDVALRCDPISGHVSLYWYRQALGQGPEFLTYFNYEAQQDKSGLPNDRFSAERPEGSISTLTIQRTEQRDSAMYRCASSSSPMTGATEAFFGQGTRLTVV.

The chain uses TRBV27 and TRBJ1-2, with D perhaps TRBD1 (6 bases). The germline gives CDR1 MNHEY, CDR2 SMNVEV (reference sequence). Trimming cost V 4 bases and J 8 bases, with 11 bases left between them. This CDR3 has 12 amino acids. The CDR3 loop reads CASSYLGGGYTF. The CDR3 DNA is TGTGCCAGCAGTTATTTGGGGGGCGGCTACACCTTC.

This clonotype has ten or more counts. This chain uses TRBV11-3 with TRBJ1-3, with 8 bases fitting TRBD1. This CDR3 contains 16 residues. With V trimmed by 3 bases and J by 0 bases, 4 bases remained unmatched. Germline lookup yields CDR1 SGHNT and CDR2 YENEEA. Written as DNA, the CDR3 is TGTGCCAGCAGCTTGGGACAGGCGATCTCTGGAAACACCATATATTTT. Its protein is CASSLGQAISGNTIYF.

The rearrangement joins TRBV5-1 to TRBJ2-1; D call uncertain. The CDR3 sequence is 15 residues long. Deletions cut 1 base from V and 3 bases from J, with 11 bases between. The V gene's germline CDR1 is SGHRS and CDR2 YFSETQ. CDR3 protein: CASSLPGRNYNEQFF. The DNA of the CDR3 is TGCGCCAGCAGCTTGCCGGGTCGGAACTACAATGAGCAGTTCTTC.

This clonotype has more than one count but fewer than ten. This chain uses TRBV20-1 with TRBJ1-5; tentatively, D is TRBD1 (5 bases). Germline loops: CDR1 DFQATT, CDR2 SNEGSKA (reference sequence). The CDR3 has 14 residues. Between the trimmed V and J ends, which lost 3 bases and 4 bases, there was a span of 13 bases. CDR3 DNA sequence: TGCAGTGCTAGGTCCCATCGGGGGAATCAGCCCCAGCATTTT. It is translated as CSARSHRGNQPQHF.

This chain connects TRBV9 to TRBJ2-1; D tentatively fits TRBD1 or TRBD2 (5 bases each). The CDR3 is 14 amino acids. Germline V gene lookup returns CDR1 SGDLS and CDR2 YYNGEE. Trimming removed 4 bases at V and 5 bases at J, with 13 bases between. DNA for the CDR3: TGTGCCAGCAGCTACGGGACGGTCGACAATGAGCAGTTCTTC. Translated: CASSYGTVDNEQFF.

The chain is built from TRBV5-1 and TRBJ1-1; no clear D gene. Germline V CDR1 and CDR2: SGHRS, YFSETQ. V was clipped by 0 bases and J by 0 bases, with 9 bases between them. This CDR3 comprises 15 residues. The CDR3 loop is CASSLGLPLNTEAFF. CDR3 bases: TGCGCCAGCAGCTTGGGACTTCCCCTGAACACTGAAGCTTTCTTT.

The chain links TRBV19 to TRBJ1-2; D gene ambiguous. V lost 3 bases and J lost 2, with 13 bases in between. Germline loops: CDR1 LNHDA, CDR2 SQIVND (reference sequence). The CDR3 is 15 amino acids. CDR3 residues: CASSIKAHPNYGYTF. The CDR3 DNA sequence: TGTGCCAGTAGTATTAAGGCTCATCCCAACTATGGCTACACCTTC.

This clonotype was found many times. The chain combines TRBV7-2 with TRBJ2-1; 10 positions match TRBD2. The J segment lost 3 bases and the V segment lost 5 bases, leaving 4 bases of the junction unmatched. The CDR3 loop spans 15 amino acids. CDR1 SGHTA and CDR2 FQGNSA come from the germline V gene. The CDR3 reads CASSTASGSYNEQFF. CDR3 in DNA: TGTGCCAGCAGCACCGCTAGCGGGAGCTACAATGAGCAGTTCTTC.

Many counts were recorded for this clonotype. The chain uses TRBV4-1 and TRBJ1-1; the match to TRBD1 covers 11 bases. Germline V CDR1 and CDR2: MGHRA, YSYEKL. Trimming took 4 bases from V and 5 from J; bases not matched to a gene: 6. The CDR3 is 15 amino acids. This chain's CDR3 is CASSLRDRGGTEAFF. CDR3 in DNA: TGCGCCAGCAGCCTCCGGGACAGGGGGGGGACTGAAGCTTTCTTT.

This chain connects TRBV7-2 to TRBJ1-1; D is undetermined. This CDR3 is built from 13 residues. V was shortened by 4 bases and J by 7 bases, with 13 bases between the two germline ends. The germline gives CDR1 SGHTA, CDR2 FQGNSA. The CDR3 DNA sequence: TGTGCCAGCAGCTCATCTGTCCAGATTGAAGCTTTCTTT. It codes for CASSSSVQIEAFF.